These T cell receptor beta chains were read from a single sample in a study of identifying expanded T cells in peripheral blood. Libraries were prepared by immunoSEQ multiplex PCR; TCRdb keeps only in-frame clonotypes and omits some of them. The sample shows around 90,000 clones, 88% of them seen only once. The sequenced material came from blood. The source of these receptors is a person aged 18 to 75 in good health. Each CDR3 is given with its conserved first and last residue. The D gene is left open where the match is weak. Not every row has a clone size; where given, it reads once, few, many or a size class.

clone size,J gene,D gene,V gene,CDR3 protein,CDR3 DNA
-,TRBJ1-5,TRBD1,TRBV27,CASSAGGGNQPQHF,TGTGCCAGCAGTGCAGGGGGGGGAAATCAGCCCCAGCATTTT
-,TRBJ2-1,-,TRBV2,CASSYRALNEQFF,TGTGCCAGCAGTTACAGGGCCCTCAATGAGCAGTTCTTC
-,TRBJ1-2,-,TRBV6-6,CASTTGERVYGYTF,TGTGCCAGCACGACGGGGGAGAGGGTTTATGGCTACACCTTC
few,TRBJ2-7,TRBD1,TRBV25-1,CASSDTGGDPYEQYF,TGTGCCAGCAGTGACACAGGGGGCGACCCCTACGAGCAGTACTTC
-,TRBJ2-5,-,TRBV14,CASSPRDLPGETQYF,TGTGCCAGCAGCCCGAGGGACCTTCCGGGGGAGACCCAGTACTTC
once,TRBJ1-4,-,TRBV11-2,CASSPTNEKLFF,TGTGCCTCCAGCCCAACTAATGAAAAACTGTTTTTT
-,TRBJ2-1,TRBD2,TRBV6-4,CASSESDSGYNEQFF,TGTGCCAGCAGTGAAAGCGATAGCGGGTACAATGAGCAGTTCTTC
-,TRBJ1-5,-,TRBV5-6,CASSSRGWQPQHF,TGTGCCAGCAGCTCCCGCGGTTGGCAGCCCCAGCATTTT
medium-sized,TRBJ2-6,-,TRBV6-5,CASSHRGTGANVLTF,TGTGCCAGCAGCCACCGGGGGACTGGGGCCAACGTCCTGACTTTC
-,TRBJ2-5,-,TRBV5-1,CASSDGGGNQETQYF,TGCGCCAGCAGCGACGGCGGAGGGAACCAAGAGACCCAGTACTTC
-,TRBJ2-2,TRBD1,TRBV10-1,CASSPFLGQGRAGELFF,TGCGCCAGCAGTCCATTCCTCGGACAGGGGCGGGCCGGGGAGCTGTTTTTT
-,TRBJ1-1,-,TRBV4-2,CASSRGLGSQNTEAFF,TGTGCCAGCAGCCGAGGCTTAGGATCCCAGAACACTGAAGCTTTCTTT
-,TRBJ2-1,-,TRBV7-9,CASGIDLHEQFF,TGTGCCAGCGGAATAGACTTACATGAGCAGTTCTTC
-,TRBJ2-3,-,TRBV29-1,CSVHRTGYTDTQYF,TGCAGCGTTCACCGCACGGGTTACACAGATACGCAGTATTTT
-,TRBJ1-4,TRBD1,TRBV11-2,CASSVAGTGVTNEKLFF,TGTGCCAGCAGCGTCGCCGGGACAGGGGTAACTAATGAAAAACTGTTTTTT
-,TRBJ1-5,-,TRBV27,CASGLSNQPRHF,TGTGCCAGCGGCCTTAGCAATCAGCCCCGGCATTTT
-,TRBJ2-3,-,TRBV5-4,CASSAGTLGGDTQYF,TGTGCCAGCAGCGCCGGGACTCTGGGGGGAGATACGCAGTATTTT
-,TRBJ1-2,TRBD1,TRBV10-2,CASRDRGGPDGYTF,TGCGCCAGCAGAGACAGGGGGGGACCTGATGGCTACACCTTC
-,TRBJ1-5,-,TRBV2,CASSVEQGGQPQHF,TGTGCCAGCAGTGTCGAACAGGGAGGGCAGCCCCAGCATTTT
once,TRBJ2-1,TRBD1,TRBV14,CASSQGGTGVGEQFF,TGTGCCAGCAGCCAAGGCGGGACAGGGGTCGGTGAGCAGTTCTTC
-,TRBJ1-5,-,TRBV21-1,CASSKARRGNQPQHF,TGTGCCAGCAGCAAAGCAAGGAGGGGGAATCAGCCCCAGCATTTT
-,TRBJ2-4,-,TRBV30,CAWAGRGQNIQYF,TGTGCCTGGGCAGGGCGGGGGCAGAACATTCAGTACTTC
-,TRBJ2-2,-,TRBV30,CAWSVSGYTGELFF,TGTGCCTGGAGTGTATCGGGATACACCGGGGAGCTGTTTTTT
-,TRBJ2-1,TRBD2,TRBV14,CASSQGASGRRNEQFF,TGTGCCAGCAGCCAAGGGGCTAGCGGGAGACGGAATGAGCAGTTCTTC
-,TRBJ2-7,-,TRBV11-2,CASSLDRSYTDSYEQYF,TGTGCCAGCAGCTTAGATCGCTCCTACACGGACTCCTACGAGCAGTACTTC
-,TRBJ1-3,-,TRBV7-2,CASSTPQGVGNTIYF,TGTGCCAGCAGCACCCCACAGGGAGTCGGAAACACCATATATTTT
-,TRBJ2-3,-,TRBV6-4,CASREGTASTDTQYF,TGTGCCAGCAGGGAGGGGACGGCTAGCACAGATACGCAGTATTTT
-,TRBJ1-3,-,TRBV25-1,CASAGATKSGNTIYF,TGTGCCAGCGCCGGGGCCACCAAGTCTGGAAACACCATATATTTT
few,TRBJ2-5,-,TRBV10-3,CAIRPDGGTQTQYF,TGTGCCATCAGGCCAGACGGGGGCACACAGACCCAGTACTTC
-,TRBJ2-7,-,TRBV5-1,CASSLGHEQCF,TGCGCCAGCAGCTTGGGGCACGAGCAGTGCTTC
-,TRBJ2-7,TRBD2,TRBV10-1,CASSESGSGGYEQYF,TGCGCCAGCAGTGAGTCAGGTTCGGGGGGCTACGAGCAGTACTTC
-,TRBJ2-3,TRBD2,TRBV7-2,CASSIEGLAGGDTQYF,TGTGCCAGCAGCATTGAGGGACTAGCGGGGGGAGATACGCAGTATTTT
few,TRBJ1-4,TRBD1,TRBV5-6,CASSFRGGWDEKLFF,TGTGCCAGCAGCTTTAGAGGGGGCTGGGATGAAAAACTGTTTTTT
-,TRBJ1-6,-,TRBV28,CASSPIQASSYNSPLHF,TGTGCCAGCAGCCCGATACAGGCGAGCTCCTATAATTCACCCCTCCACTTT
-,TRBJ1-2,TRBD1,TRBV4-2,CASSQGTGVYGYTF,TGTGCCAGCAGCCAAGGGACAGGGGTCTATGGCTACACCTTC
-,TRBJ1-1,-,TRBV30,CAWGRNTEAFF,TGTGCCTGGGGTCGGAACACTGAAGCTTTCTTT
-,TRBJ1-2,-,TRBV6-5,CASSPPGRYGYTF,TGTGCCAGCAGCCCCCCGGGCCGCTATGGCTACACCTTC
medium-sized,TRBJ1-5,-,TRBV6-1,CASTGVGNQPQHF,TGTGCCAGCACGGGAGTTGGCAATCAGCCCCAGCATTTT
-,TRBJ1-1,-,TRBV6-5,CASSYFRGETEAFF,TGTGCCAGCAGTTACTTCAGGGGTGAAACTGAAGCTTTCTTT
once,TRBJ1-4,TRBD1,TRBV27,CASSPSRGLNEKLFF,TGTGCCAGCAGTCCCTCCAGGGGGCTTAATGAAAAACTGTTTTTT
-,TRBJ2-2,-,TRBV6-6,CASRSGQNTGELFF,TGTGCCAGCAGGTCGGGACAGAACACCGGGGAGCTGTTTTTT
medium-sized,TRBJ2-5,TRBD1,TRBV19,CASSISVGQGETQYF,TGTGCCAGTAGTATTAGCGTCGGACAGGGAGAGACCCAGTACTTC